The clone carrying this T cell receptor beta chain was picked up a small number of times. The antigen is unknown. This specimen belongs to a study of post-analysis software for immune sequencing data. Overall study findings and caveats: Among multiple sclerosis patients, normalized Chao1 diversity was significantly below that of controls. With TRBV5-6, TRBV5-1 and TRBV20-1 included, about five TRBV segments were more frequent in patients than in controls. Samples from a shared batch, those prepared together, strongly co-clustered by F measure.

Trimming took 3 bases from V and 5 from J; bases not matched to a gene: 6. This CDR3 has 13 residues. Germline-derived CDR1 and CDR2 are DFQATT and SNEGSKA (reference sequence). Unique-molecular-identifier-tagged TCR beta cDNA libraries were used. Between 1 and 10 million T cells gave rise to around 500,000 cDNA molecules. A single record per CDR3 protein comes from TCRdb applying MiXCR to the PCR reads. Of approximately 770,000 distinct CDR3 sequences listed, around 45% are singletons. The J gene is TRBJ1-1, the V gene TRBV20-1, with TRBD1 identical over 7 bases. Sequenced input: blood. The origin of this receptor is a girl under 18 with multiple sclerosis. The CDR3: CSARGQSWTEAFF. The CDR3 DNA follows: TGCAGTGCTAGGGGACAGAGTTGGACTGAAGCTTTCTTT.